Following are 21 T cell receptor beta chains from one sample sequenced in a study of cytomegalovirus exposure and HLA in healthy donors. Vbeta (60) and Jbeta (13) primers were used in the PCR. Assay: immunoSEQ multiplex PCR; the TCRdb copy retains only in-frame clones and omits some. Among around 90,000 clones listed, around 80% were seen once. Material: PBMCs. The source is a man aged 25-40 years in good health and CMV-seronegative.

The chain is built from TRBV25-1 and TRBJ2-7; TRBD1 agrees at 9 bases. Germline assignment: CDR1 MGHDK and CDR2 SYGVNS. The CDR3 extends over 15 amino acids. V lost 2 bases and J lost 5; bases outside the gene matches: 7. CDR3 residues: CASSERGQGRDEQYF. The CDR3 DNA follows: TGTGCCAGCAGTGAACGCGGACAGGGGCGCGACGAGCAGTACTTC.

This clone was found a few times. The chain employs TRBV19 and TRBJ1-1; D is ambiguous. Trimming cost V 7 bases and J 12 bases, with 18 bases left between them. Germline CDR1 and CDR2: LNHDA and SQIVND (reference sequence). There are 12 residues in the CDR3. The CDR3: CASTAEAARTFF. CDR3 DNA sequence: TGTGCCAGTACCGCGGAGGCAGCTCGGACTTTCTTT.

This rearrangement joins TRBV5-6 to TRBJ2-5, with 9 bases identical to TRBD2. From germline, CDR1 is SGHDT and CDR2 YYEEEE. This CDR3 is 17 amino acids long. Losses at the gene ends were 3 bases for V and 7 bases for J; bases not matched to a gene: 16. CDR3 sequence reads: CASSWGFSGRAGGTQYF. The CDR3 DNA reads as TGTGCCAGCAGCTGGGGATTTAGCGGGAGAGCAGGTGGGACCCAGTACTTC.

The chain uses TRBV28 and TRBJ1-2; 7 positions agree with TRBD1. Trimming at V came to 3 bases and at J to 4 bases, leaving 11 bases not matched to a gene. Germline CDR1 reads MDHEN; CDR2 reads SYDVKM. The CDR3 loop spans 16 amino acids. For the CDR3, the DNA is TGTGCCAGCAGTTTGACCCGACAGGGAAGGGCCTATGGCTACACCTTC. As protein: CASSLTRQGRAYGYTF.

This clone was observed once. The V gene is TRBV7-6, the J gene TRBJ1-5; possibly TRBD1 for D (6 bases). V gave up 3 bases and J gave up 1 base, with 13 bases separating them. The CDR3 runs 16 residues. Per germline, CDR1 SGHVS and CDR2 FNYEAQ. As DNA, the CDR3 is TGTGCCAGCAGCTTTAACAGGGTAGGGAGCAATCAGCCCCAGCATTTT. Residues: CASSFNRVGSNQPQHF.

The chain is built from TRBV5-1 and TRBJ2-7; the match to TRBD2 covers 11 bases. With 4 bases clipped from V and 2 bases from J, the junction kept 2 bases outside the gene matches. Germline assignment: CDR1 SGHRS and CDR2 YFSETQ. The CDR3 consists of 14 residues. The CDR3 DNA follows: TGCGCCAGCAGCGGGGGACTAGCGGCCTACGAGCAGTACTTC. This sequence encodes CASSGGLAAYEQYF.

This chain links TRBV5-1 with TRBJ1-1; D unclear. V was cut by 4 bases and J by 0 bases, with 13 bases left in between. Germline loops: CDR1 SGHRS, CDR2 YFSETQ. The CDR3 loop spans 15 amino acids. This chain's CDR3 is CASSREGILNTEAFF. DNA for the CDR3: TGCGCCAGCAGCCGAGAGGGAATCCTGAACACTGAAGCTTTCTTT.

In its sample, this clone was seen a few times. CDR3 DNA: TGTGCCAGCAGCCAAGGGGACATATTTGGAAACACCATATATTTT. Translated: CASSQGDIFGNTIYF. V and J are TRBV4-2 and TRBJ1-3, with D maybe TRBD1 (6 bases). This CDR3 spans 15 amino acids. Trimming shortened V by 1 base and J by 3 bases, and 10 bases separated the two germline ends. Germline V gene sequence: CDR1 LGHNA, CDR2 YNFKEQ.

V is TRBV4-1 and J is TRBJ2-7, with 8 bases aligning to TRBD1. This CDR3 is 16 amino acids long. Germline V CDR1 and CDR2: MGHRA, YSYEKL. Trimming cost V 1 base and J 3 bases; bases outside gene matches: 8. The CDR3 reads CASSQAHDRGDYEQYF. CDR3 DNA: TGCGCCAGCAGCCAAGCCCACGACAGGGGCGACTACGAGCAGTACTTC.

The J gene is TRBJ1-1, the V gene TRBV9; 9 bases are shared with TRBD1. This CDR3 is 15 amino acids long. Germline V lookup: CDR1 SGDLS, CDR2 YYNGEE. After removal of 3 bases from V and 1 base from J, the junction contained 4 bases not matched to a gene. CDR3 residues: CASSAGTGQNTEAFF. The CDR3 DNA reads TGTGCCAGCAGCGCCGGGACAGGGCAGAACACTGAAGCTTTCTTT.

The gene calls are TRBV5-1 and TRBJ2-2, with 10 positions matching TRBD1. The germline CDR1 and CDR2 sequences are SGHRS and YFSETQ. The CDR3 is 17 amino acids. The V gene end was trimmed by 0 bases and the J gene end by 5 bases; junction bases not matched to a gene: 7. The CDR3 sequence: CASSLGQGALETGELFF. CDR3 DNA: TGCGCCAGCAGCTTGGGACAGGGGGCGCTCGAGACCGGGGAGCTGTTTTTT.

The chain is built from TRBV14 and TRBJ2-1; D is possibly TRBD1 (5 bases). This CDR3 is 14 amino acids long. V was trimmed by 1 base and J by 9 bases, leaving 13 bases between them. In germline, CDR1 is SGHDN, CDR2 FVKESK. CDR3 in amino acids: CASSQVYGAGEQFF. In DNA, the CDR3 is TGTGCCAGCAGCCAAGTCTATGGGGCAGGTGAGCAGTTCTTC.

V is TRBV27 and J is TRBJ1-2; the match to TRBD1 covers 11 bases. V lost 5 bases and J lost 6; bases outside the gene matches: 8. The CDR3 is 15 residues long. From germline, CDR1 is MNHEY and CDR2 SMNVEV (reference sequence). The CDR3 nucleotides read TGTGCCAGCAGTCTAAGCCGGACAGGGGGCAATGGCTACACCTTC. This translates into CASSLSRTGGNGYTF.

The genes are TRBV5-6 and TRBJ1-1; D not certain. The CDR3 is 15 amino acids. V lost 2 bases, J lost 5 bases, and 16 bases lay in between. Germline loops: CDR1 SGHDT, CDR2 YYEEEE. The CDR3 DNA follows: TGTGCCAGCAGCTTTTTCAGTGCGGATGAGACTGAAGCTTTCTTT. It is translated as CASSFFSADETEAFF.

Concerning this clone itself: This sample includes further DNA sequences coding for the same CDR3. V gene TRBV27 combines with J gene TRBJ2-1; D not resolved. The CDR3 is made up of 12 amino acids. Trimming pared 3 bases from V and 4 bases from J, leaving 4 bases between. Germline lookup yields CDR1 MNHEY and CDR2 SMNVEV (reference sequence). CDR3 sequence reads: CASSFLYNEQFF. The CDR3 bases are TGTGCCAGCAGTTTTCTTTACAATGAGCAGTTCTTC.

V gene TRBV28 combines with J gene TRBJ1-2; D perhaps matches TRBD1 (6 bases). Trimming removed 4 bases at V and 6 bases at J, with 18 bases between. CDR3 length: 15 amino acids. From germline, CDR1 is MDHEN and CDR2 SYDVKM. CDR3 sequence reads: CASSSTPQGRDGYTF. CDR3 nucleotide sequence: TGTGCCAGCAGTTCCACTCCACAGGGTCGGGATGGCTACACCTTC.

This chain uses TRBV5-1 with TRBJ2-1; possibly TRBD1 for D (5 bases). The length of the CDR3 is 20 residues. V lost 0 bases to trimming and J lost 5 bases, with 27 bases between them. CDR1 and CDR2 (germline): SGHRS, YFSETQ. CDR3 nucleotide sequence: TGCGCCAGCAGCTTGGTTGCCTCCAGGCCCCAGGGCTGGGGAAACAATGAGCAGTTCTTC. Translating it yields CASSLVASRPQGWGNNEQFF.

The V gene is TRBV4-1, the J gene TRBJ1-1; perhaps TRBD1 as D (5 bases). Per the germline V gene, CDR1 is MGHRA and CDR2 is YSYEKL. Trimming stripped 2 bases from V and 0 bases from J, with 10 bases between. The CDR3 runs 15 residues. CDR3 nucleotide sequence: TGCGCCAGCAGCCAATCCCAGGGAATGAACACTGAAGCTTTCTTT. It yields the protein CASSQSQGMNTEAFF.

The chain joins TRBV7-6 to TRBJ2-2; 12 nucleotides agree with TRBD2. The CDR3 spans 18 residues. The germline CDR1 and CDR2 sequences are SGHVS and FNYEAQ. V dropped 6 bases and J dropped 4; count of bases not matched to a gene: 12. As DNA, the CDR3 is TGTGCCAGCAGGGCCACTAGCGGGAGGTTCGGGGGCACCGGGGAGCTGTTTTTT. It codes for CASRATSGRFGGTGELFF. The full variable domain, its missing parts supplied by reference TRBV7-6 and TRBJ2-2, is GAGVSQSPRYKVTKRGQDVALRCDPISGHVSLYWYRQALGQGPEFLTYFNYEAQQDKSGLPNDRFSAERPEGSISTLTIQRTEQRDSAMYRCASRATSGRFGGTGELFFGEGSRLTVL.

The gene calls are TRBV25-1 and TRBJ2-5; D is possibly TRBD1 (6 bases). Trimming removed 6 bases at V and 0 bases at J, with 14 bases between. Per germline, CDR1 MGHDK and CDR2 SYGVNS. The CDR3 contains 15 residues. The CDR3 DNA reads TGTGCCAGCAGCTCGACTGGGACAAACCAAGAGACCCAGTACTTC. It yields the protein CASSSTGTNQETQYF.

V gene TRBV9 combines with J gene TRBJ2-7; a weak D match, TRBD1 (5 bases). Trimming pared 0 bases from V and 3 bases from J, leaving 10 bases between. The germline V gene has CDR1 SGDLS and CDR2 YYNGEE. The CDR3 is made up of 14 amino acids. The CDR3 reads CASSVGGDSYEQYF. Written as DNA, the CDR3 is TGTGCCAGCAGCGTAGGCGGAGACAGCTACGAGCAGTACTTC.